Presented here are 5 T cell receptor beta chains from one specimen sequenced in a study of cytomegalovirus exposure and HLA in healthy donors. This PCR relied on a set of 60 Vbeta primers and 13 Jbeta primers. Assay used: immunoSEQ multiplex PCR; TCRdb lists only in-frame clones, some missing. The repertoire holds some 130,000 clones, with 60% to 85% as singletons. Material: PBMCs. These receptors all come from a human donor in good health.

The J gene is TRBJ1-2, the V gene TRBV7-2, with TRBD1 matching 8 bases. This CDR3 has 15 residues. With 5 bases clipped from V and 4 bases from J, the junction kept 9 bases outside the gene matches. Germline CDR1 is SGHTA and CDR2 is FQGNSA. CDR3 in amino acids: CASSKEQGVLYGYTF. CDR3 DNA sequence: TGTGCCAGCAGCAAAGAACAGGGGGTCCTCTATGGCTACACCTTC. The whole variable domain, remainder taken from reference TRBV7-2 and TRBJ1-2, is GAGVSQSPSNKVTEKGKDVELRCDPISGHTALYWYRQSLGQGLEFLIYFQGNSAPDKSGLPSDRFSAERTGGSVSTLTIQRTQQEDSAVYLCASSKEQGVLYGYTFGSGTRLTVV.

CDR3 in DNA: TGTGCCAGCAGACGGCAGGACTCTGGGGCCAACGTCCTGACTTTC. Its translation: CASRRQDSGANVLTF. The chain uses TRBV28 and TRBJ2-6, with no clear D. Germline V CDR1 and CDR2: MDHEN, SYDVKM. V lost 6 bases and J lost 0, with 9 bases in between. The CDR3 is made up of 15 amino acids.

This chain connects TRBV6-6 to TRBJ1-2; 8 bases fit TRBD1. The germline gives CDR1 MNHNY, CDR2 SVGAGI (reference sequence). CDR3 size: 15 residues. J gave up 4 bases and V 6 bases, and 10 bases lay outside the gene matches. As DNA, the CDR3 is TGTGCCAGCAGAGCCAACGACAGGGGCGGCTATGGCTACACCTTC. It specifies CASRANDRGGYGYTF.

This chain connects TRBV18 to TRBJ2-6; 8 bases fit TRBD2. Germline V gene data show CDR1 as KGHSH and CDR2 as LQKENI. The trim removed 6 bases at V and 4 bases at J, leaving 11 bases unmatched. This CDR3 has 17 amino acids. The CDR3: CASSLRGGAFGANVLTF. The CDR3 coding sequence is TGTGCCAGCTCCCTTCGGGGGGGGGCCTTCGGGGCCAACGTCCTGACTTTC.

The CDR3 is CAISERGQGAGNTIYF. CDR3 sequence (DNA): TGTGCCATCAGTGAAAGGGGACAGGGGGCAGGAAACACCATATATTTT. The V and J genes are TRBV10-3 and TRBJ1-3; 12 nucleotides agree with TRBD1. V was clipped by 3 bases and J by 4 bases; unmatched bases: 4. The CDR3 is 16 residues long. Germline loops: CDR1 ENHRY, CDR2 SYGVKD.